This entry lists 27 T cell receptor beta chains sequenced from one sample in a study of blood T cell repertoires in COVID-19. The repertoire was sequenced with immunoSEQ multiplex PCR; TCRdb's copy has only in-frame clones and lacks some. In the table there are 450,000 to 600,000 clones, 87% of which are singletons. Sequenced input: PBMCs or T cells enriched from blood (not recorded which). The receptors come from a woman aged 18-35 years who had recovered from COVID-19.

This chain connects TRBV29-1 to TRBJ1-2; D uncertain. V was clipped by 3 bases and J by 4 bases, with 12 bases between them. Germline-derived CDR1 and CDR2 are SQVTM and ANQGSEA. The CDR3 is made up of 13 amino acids. DNA for the CDR3: TGCAGCGTTGATAATCCAAGCTCCTATGGCTACACCTTC. Translation gives CSVDNPSSYGYTF. Complete variable domain (other parts from reference TRBV29-1 and TRBJ1-2): SAVISQKPSRDICQRGTSLTIQCQVDSQVTMMFWYRQQPGQSLTLIATANQGSEATYESGFVIDKFPISRPNLTFSTLTVSNMSPEDSSIYLCSVDNPSSYGYTFGSGTRLTVV.

In its sample, this clone was seen once. V and J are TRBV19 and TRBJ1-2; perhaps TRBD1 as D (5 bases). V was shortened by 7 bases and J by 8 bases, with 17 bases between the two germline ends. CDR3 size: 13 residues. The V gene's germline CDR1 is LNHDA and CDR2 SQIVND (reference sequence). The CDR3 region is CASNLTTGLGYTF. CDR3 coding DNA: TGTGCCAGTAATCTGACCACAGGTTTGGGCTACACCTTC.

The rearrangement uses TRBV24-1 and TRBJ2-2; 8 bases align to TRBD1. The CDR3 extends over 14 amino acids. Germline V gene data show CDR1 as KGHDR and CDR2 as SFDVKD. Germline trimming cut 7 bases from V and 4 bases from J; bases unmatched to any gene: 4. The CDR3 is CATSQGAITGELFF. As DNA, the CDR3 is TGTGCCACCAGCCAGGGGGCGATCACCGGGGAGCTGTTTTTT.

This clone turned up a few times. As DNA, the CDR3 is TGTGCCAGTACAACAGGGGGTGAAGCTTTCTTT. Encoded protein: CASTTGGEAFF. The chain employs TRBV19 and TRBJ1-1; 8 nucleotides align to TRBD1. V lost 7 bases and J lost 7; bases outside the gene matches: 2. This CDR3 is 11 amino acids long. Per germline, CDR1 LNHDA and CDR2 SQIVND (reference sequence).

This clone appeared a few times. This chain connects TRBV5-4 to TRBJ1-2; D is unclear. V was clipped by 0 bases and J by 8 bases, with 17 bases between them. The CDR3 loop spans 15 amino acids. In germline, CDR1 is SGHNT, CDR2 YYREEE (reference sequence). CDR3 nucleotide sequence: TGTGCCAGCAGCTTGGACGGATTCGGGTTGAAGGGCTACACCTTC. It codes for CASSLDGFGLKGYTF.

This clone was seen ten or more times. The V and J genes are TRBV10-3 and TRBJ2-6; TRBD1 might be the D (5 bases). Per the germline V gene, CDR1 is ENHRY and CDR2 is SYGVKD. CDR3 length: 14 amino acids. V was cut by 10 bases and J by 4 bases, with 14 bases left in between. CDR3 sequence reads: CATGALSGANVLTF. CDR3 sequence (DNA): TGTGCCACTGGGGCTCTTTCGGGGGCCAACGTCCTGACTTTC.

V and J are TRBV18 and TRBJ1-5, with D possibly matching TRBD1 (6 bases). V gave up 2 bases and J gave up 5 bases, with 10 bases separating them. Germline V gives CDR1 KGHSH, CDR2 LQKENI. The CDR3 is 14 amino acids. CDR3 in amino acids: CASSPAGEHQPQHF. The CDR3 nucleotides are TGTGCCAGCTCACCAGCAGGGGAGCATCAGCCCCAGCATTTT.

This clone was recorded once. This chain joins TRBV30 and TRBJ1-1, with D possibly TRBD1 on 6 matching bases. CDR3 length: 12 amino acids. With 7 bases removed from V and 10 bases from J, the gap between germline ends came to 19 bases. Germline CDR1 is GTSNPN and CDR2 is SVGIG (reference sequence). The CDR3 loop reads CASGQLLGGAFF. The CDR3 DNA reads TGTGCCTCAGGACAGCTCCTAGGGGGAGCTTTCTTT.

The V gene is TRBV12-3 or TRBV12-4, the J gene TRBJ1-5; D remains unclear. The CDR3 sequence is 12 residues long. Trimming pared 2 bases from V and 3 bases from J, leaving 2 bases between. The CDR3 DNA sequence: TGTGCCAGCAGTTTACACAATCAGCCCCAGCATTTT. Translated, it gives CASSLHNQPQHF.

This clone was recorded once. The chain links TRBV29-1 to TRBJ2-5, with TRBD2 identical over 10 bases. The CDR3 length is 14 residues. The germline CDR1 and CDR2 sequences are SQVTM and ANQGSEA. V lost 2 bases and J lost 0; bases outside the gene matches: 0. Here the CDR3 reads CSVELAGDQETQYF. The CDR3 DNA reads TGCAGCGTTGAACTAGCGGGGGACCAAGAGACCCAGTACTTC.

This chain uses TRBV7-6 with TRBJ1-2; 7 nucleotides align to TRBD1. Germline CDR1 SGHVS, CDR2 FNYEAQ. The V and J ends lost 7 bases and 4 bases, in that order; junction bases with no gene match: 3. CDR3 size: 12 residues. This CDR3 reads CASTSGGYGYTF. The CDR3 DNA reads TGTGCCAGCACCTCAGGGGGCTATGGCTACACCTTC.

The chain links TRBV7-9 to TRBJ1-4; D ambiguous. V shed 5 bases and J shed 4 bases, with 17 bases lying between them. CDR1 SEHNR and CDR2 FQNEAQ come from the germline V gene (reference sequence). The CDR3 spans 16 residues. CDR3 amino acids: CASSHPVGGFNEKLFF. CDR3 coding DNA: TGTGCCAGCAGCCACCCGGTCGGAGGGTTTAATGAAAAACTGTTTTTT.

This chain joins TRBV7-9 and TRBJ1-4, with unresolved D. The CDR3 consists of 14 residues. Germline CDR1 is SEHNR and CDR2 is FQNEAQ (reference sequence). V was clipped by 4 bases and J by 5 bases, with 11 bases between them. CDR3 residues: CASSSVWENEKLFF. The CDR3 bases are TGTGCCAGCAGCTCCGTCTGGGAGAATGAAAAACTGTTTTTT.

The V gene is TRBV2, the J gene TRBJ2-1; 10 bases line up with TRBD1. V was clipped by 7 bases and J by 7 bases; unmatched bases: 4. Germline V gives CDR1 SNHLY, CDR2 FYNNEI. This CDR3 comprises 13 residues. The CDR3: CASTGDRGNEQFF. As DNA, the CDR3 is TGTGCCAGCACGGGGGACAGGGGAAATGAGCAGTTCTTC.

The chain is built from TRBV14 and TRBJ1-6, with D uncertain. The CDR3 is made up of 13 amino acids. From germline, CDR1 is SGHDN and CDR2 FVKESK. Deletions cut 0 bases from V and 6 bases from J, with 3 bases between. CDR3 sequence: CASSQDLNSPLHF. The CDR3 DNA sequence: TGTGCCAGCAGCCAAGATCTTAATTCACCCCTCCACTTT.

The rearrangement uses TRBV24-1 and TRBJ2-7; TRBD1 might be the D (6 bases). The CDR3 totals 14 residues. With 2 bases removed from V and 3 bases from J, the gap between germline ends came to 10 bases. Germline values: CDR1 KGHDR, CDR2 SFDVKD. CDR3 bases: TGTGCCACCAGTGATTCCCGACAGGTCTACGAGCAGTACTTC. It translates to CATSDSRQVYEQYF.

The table lists this clone with a count of one. The J gene is TRBJ2-7, the V gene TRBV18, with a weak D call TRBD2 (7 bases). The CDR3 loop spans 15 amino acids. V was trimmed by 4 bases and J by 3 bases, leaving 16 bases between them. Germline values: CDR1 KGHSH, CDR2 LQKENI. The CDR3 here is CASSLAGAGDYEQYF. The CDR3 DNA follows: TGTGCCAGCTCACTGGCGGGGGCGGGTGACTACGAGCAGTACTTC.

This clone came up a few times. The chain links TRBV7-2 to TRBJ1-1; a weak D match, TRBD1 (6 bases). Germline V gene lookup returns CDR1 SGHTA and CDR2 FQGNSA. V was cut by 1 base and J by 13 bases, with 16 bases left in between. This CDR3 has 13 residues. DNA of the CDR3: TGTGCCAGCAGCTTAGGACAACAGGGCTTTGGTTTCTTT. Translation gives CASSLGQQGFGFF. Full variable domain (missing parts from reference TRBV7-2 and TRBJ1-1): GAGVSQSPSNKVTEKGKDVELRCDPISGHTALYWYRQSLGQGLEFLIYFQGNSAPDKSGLPSDRFSAERTGGSVSTLTIQRTQQEDSAVYLCASSLGQQGFGFFGQGTRLTVV.

This sequence joins TRBV6-6 and TRBJ1-1; no clear D. The CDR3 loop spans 13 amino acids. The V and J ends lost 8 bases and 0 bases respectively, with 10 bases between them. Germline lookup yields CDR1 MNHNY and CDR2 SVGAGI (reference sequence). The CDR3 DNA reads as TGTGCCAGCGGGAGGCAGATGAACACTGAAGCTTTCTTT. Translated: CASGRQMNTEAFF.

The DNA of the CDR3 is TGTGCCAGCAGTTACGTGCTCTTGCAGGGTGACTATGGCTACACCTTC. Residues: CASSYVLLQGDYGYTF. J is TRBJ1-2 and V is TRBV6-6, with D maybe TRBD1 (5 bases). Trimming took 2 bases from V and 3 from J, leaving 16 bases between them. The CDR3 is 16 residues long. Germline V gene lookup returns CDR1 MNHNY and CDR2 SVGAGI (reference sequence).

This clone was seen just once. The chain is built from TRBV9 and TRBJ2-5; 10 bases fit TRBD2. In germline, CDR1 is SGDLS, CDR2 YYNGEE. The junction had 17 bases not matched to a gene; V was cut back by 4 bases and J by 5 bases. CDR3 length equals 18 residues. The CDR3 reads CASSRTDLAGDVAETQYF. CDR3 coding DNA: TGTGCCAGCAGCAGAACTGACCTAGCGGGGGATGTGGCGGAGACCCAGTACTTC. The complete variable domain, with remaining parts taken from reference TRBV9 and TRBJ2-5, reads DSGVTQTPKHLITATGQRVTLRCSPRSGDLSVYWYQQSLDQGLQFLIQYYNGEERAKGNILERFSAQQFPDLHSELNLSSLELGDSALYFCASSRTDLAGDVAETQYFGPGTRLLVL.

This chain joins TRBV18 and TRBJ1-3, with no clear D. Deletions cut 2 bases from V and 2 bases from J, with 7 bases between. The germline V gene has CDR1 KGHSH and CDR2 LQKENI. The CDR3 contains 14 residues. CDR3 nucleotide sequence: TGTGCCAGCTCACCAGGGGAGGCTGGAAACACCATATATTTT. Its translation is CASSPGEAGNTIYF.

The chain couples TRBV5-1 to TRBJ1-6; 8 positions match TRBD1. This CDR3 has 15 amino acids. J gave up 10 bases and V 4 bases, and 10 bases lay outside the gene matches. The germline V gene encodes CDR1 SGHRS and CDR2 YFSETQ. The CDR3 DNA follows: TGCGCCAGCAGCCCGGACAGGGCATTAGGATCACCCCTCCACTTT. It yields the protein CASSPDRALGSPLHF.

The chain's CDR3 is CASGGGGLTGGLTEAFF. DNA of the CDR3: TGTGCCAGCGGTGGCGGCGGTTTGACCGGTGGTCTCACTGAAGCTTTCTTT. The chain is built from TRBV6-1 and TRBJ1-1; no firm D call. CDR3 size: 17 residues. Trimming removed 8 bases from V and 4 bases from J, with 26 bases in between. Germline V gene data show CDR1 as MNHNS and CDR2 as SASEGT.

The gene calls are TRBV5-8 and TRBJ1-1, with D tentatively TRBD1 (6 bases). Trimming removed 1 base at V and 6 bases at J, with 16 bases between. The CDR3 loop spans 15 amino acids. Germline V CDR1 and CDR2: SGHTS, YDEGEE. The chain's CDR3 is CASSLWQGLRAEAFF. The CDR3 DNA reads as TGTGCCAGCAGCTTGTGGCAGGGGCTGAGGGCTGAAGCTTTCTTT.

V gene TRBV19 combines with J gene TRBJ1-1, with 11 bases matching TRBD1. V shed 3 bases and J 8 bases; nucleotides not matched to a gene: 8. Germline loops: CDR1 LNHDA, CDR2 SQIVND (reference sequence). The CDR3 sequence is 15 residues long. The chain's CDR3 is CASSIGTGGRGEAFF. DNA for the CDR3: TGTGCCAGTAGTATTGGGACAGGGGGAAGGGGAGAAGCTTTCTTT.

V gene TRBV4-1 combines with J gene TRBJ2-3, with D possibly matching TRBD1 (5 bases). V shed 2 bases and J shed 1 base, with 10 bases lying between them. This CDR3 is 15 amino acids long. The V gene's germline CDR1 is MGHRA and CDR2 YSYEKL. The CDR3 is CASSQQGWGTDTQYF. The CDR3 DNA reads TGCGCCAGCAGCCAACAGGGTTGGGGCACAGATACGCAGTATTTT.